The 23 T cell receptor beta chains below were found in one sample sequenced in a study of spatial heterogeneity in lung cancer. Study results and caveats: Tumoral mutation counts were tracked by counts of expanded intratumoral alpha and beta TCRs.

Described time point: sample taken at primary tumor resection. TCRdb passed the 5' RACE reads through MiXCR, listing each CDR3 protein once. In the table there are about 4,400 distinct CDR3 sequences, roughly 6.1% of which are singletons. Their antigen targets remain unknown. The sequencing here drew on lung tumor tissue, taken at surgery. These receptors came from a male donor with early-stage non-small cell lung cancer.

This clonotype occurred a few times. The CDR3 spells CSVAGGIRDTQYF. CDR3 bases: TGCAGCGTGGCAGGGGGCATCCGGGATACGCAGTATTTT. The chain combines TRBV29-1 with TRBJ2-3; 8 nucleotides match TRBD1. Losses at the gene ends were 6 bases for V and 6 bases for J; bases not matched to a gene: 8. The length of the CDR3 is 13 residues. CDR1 and CDR2 (germline): SQVTM, ANQGSEA.

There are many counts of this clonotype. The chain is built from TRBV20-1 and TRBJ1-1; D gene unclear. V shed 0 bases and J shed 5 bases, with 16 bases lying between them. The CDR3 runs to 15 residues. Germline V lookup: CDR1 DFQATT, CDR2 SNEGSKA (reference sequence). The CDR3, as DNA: TGCAGTGCTAGAGATGGGGTGCGGATCGGGACTGAAGCTTTCTTT. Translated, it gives CSARDGVRIGTEAFF.

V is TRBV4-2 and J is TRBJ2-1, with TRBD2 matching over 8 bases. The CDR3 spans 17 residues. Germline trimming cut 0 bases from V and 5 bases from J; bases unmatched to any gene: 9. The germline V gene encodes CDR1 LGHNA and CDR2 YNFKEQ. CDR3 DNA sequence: TGTGCCAGCAGCCAAGAGGGACGACTAGCGTGGGACAATGAGCAGTTCTTC. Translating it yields CASSQEGRLAWDNEQFF.

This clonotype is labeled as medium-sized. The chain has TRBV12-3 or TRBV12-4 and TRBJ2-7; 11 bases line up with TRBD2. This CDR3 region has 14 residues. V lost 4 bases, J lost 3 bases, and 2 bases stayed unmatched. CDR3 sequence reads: CASSSGLAVYEQYF. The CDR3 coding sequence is TGTGCCAGCAGTTCGGGACTAGCGGTCTACGAGCAGTACTTC.

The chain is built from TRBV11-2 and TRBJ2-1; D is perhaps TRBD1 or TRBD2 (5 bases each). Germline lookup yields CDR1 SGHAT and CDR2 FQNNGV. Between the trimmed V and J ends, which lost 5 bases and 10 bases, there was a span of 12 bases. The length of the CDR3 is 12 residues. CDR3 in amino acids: CASSKGTDEQFF. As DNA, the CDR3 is TGTGCCAGCAGCAAGGGGACCGACGAGCAGTTCTTC.

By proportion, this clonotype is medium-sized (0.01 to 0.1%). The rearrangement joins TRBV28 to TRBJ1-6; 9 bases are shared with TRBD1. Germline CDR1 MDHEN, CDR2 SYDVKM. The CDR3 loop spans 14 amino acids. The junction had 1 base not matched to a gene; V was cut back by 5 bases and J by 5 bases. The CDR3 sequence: CASSRTGDNSPLHF. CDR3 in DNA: TGTGCCAGCAGTAGGACAGGGGATAATTCACCCCTCCACTTT. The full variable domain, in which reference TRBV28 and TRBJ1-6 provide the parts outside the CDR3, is DVKVTQSSRYLVKRTGEKVFLECVQDMDHENMFWYRQDPGLGLRLIYFSYDVKMKEKGDIPEGYSVSREKKERFSLILESASTNQTSMYLCASSRTGDNSPLHFGNGTRLTVT.

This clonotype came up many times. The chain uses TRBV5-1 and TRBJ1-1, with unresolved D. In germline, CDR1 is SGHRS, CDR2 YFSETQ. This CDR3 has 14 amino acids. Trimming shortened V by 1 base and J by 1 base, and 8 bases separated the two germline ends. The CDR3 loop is CASSLRFGNTEAFF. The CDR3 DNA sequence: TGCGCCAGCAGCTTGAGATTTGGGAACACTGAAGCTTTCTTT.

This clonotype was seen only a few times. CDR3 residues: CASSLEASGRPYEQYF. The CDR3 DNA sequence: TGTGCCAGCAGCTTAGAGGCTAGCGGGAGGCCCTACGAGCAGTACTTC. The chain combines TRBV7-9 with TRBJ2-7, with TRBD2 matching 11 bases. CDR3 size: 16 residues. The germline V gene encodes CDR1 SEHNR and CDR2 FQNEAQ (reference sequence). J lost 2 bases, V lost 1 base, and 4 bases had no gene match.

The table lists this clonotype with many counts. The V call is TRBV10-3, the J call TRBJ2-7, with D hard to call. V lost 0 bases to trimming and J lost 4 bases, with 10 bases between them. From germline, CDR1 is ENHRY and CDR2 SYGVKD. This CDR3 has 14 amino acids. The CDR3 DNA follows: TGTGCCATCAGTGAGTCGCTGGCAGCATACGAGCAGTACTTC. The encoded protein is CAISESLAAYEQYF.

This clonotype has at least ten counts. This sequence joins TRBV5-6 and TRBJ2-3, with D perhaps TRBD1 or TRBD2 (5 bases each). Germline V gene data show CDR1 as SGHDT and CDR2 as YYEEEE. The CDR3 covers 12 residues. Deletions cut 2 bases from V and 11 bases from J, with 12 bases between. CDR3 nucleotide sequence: TGTGCCAGCAGCTTCGGGGACGCGAGGCAGTATTTT. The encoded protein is CASSFGDARQYF.

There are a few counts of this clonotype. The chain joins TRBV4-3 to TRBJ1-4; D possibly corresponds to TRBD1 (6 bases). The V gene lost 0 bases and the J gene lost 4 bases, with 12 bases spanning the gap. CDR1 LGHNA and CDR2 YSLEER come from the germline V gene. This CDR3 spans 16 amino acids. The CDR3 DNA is TGCGCCAGCAGCCAAGATGGCCAGGGGAGTAATGAAAAACTGTTTTTT. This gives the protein CASSQDGQGSNEKLFF.

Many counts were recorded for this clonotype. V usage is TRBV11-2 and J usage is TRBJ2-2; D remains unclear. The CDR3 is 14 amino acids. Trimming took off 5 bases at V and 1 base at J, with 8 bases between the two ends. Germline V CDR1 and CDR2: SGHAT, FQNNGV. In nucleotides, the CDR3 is TGTGCCAGCAGCCTGTTTGGGAACACCGGGGAGCTGTTTTTT. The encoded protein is CASSLFGNTGELFF.

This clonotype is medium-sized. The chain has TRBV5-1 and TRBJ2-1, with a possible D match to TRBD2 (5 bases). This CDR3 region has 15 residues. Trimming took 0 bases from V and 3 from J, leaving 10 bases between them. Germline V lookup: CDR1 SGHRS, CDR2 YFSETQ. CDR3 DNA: TGCGCCAGCAGCTTGGACAGCGGAGTCTACAATGAGCAGTTCTTC. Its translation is CASSLDSGVYNEQFF.

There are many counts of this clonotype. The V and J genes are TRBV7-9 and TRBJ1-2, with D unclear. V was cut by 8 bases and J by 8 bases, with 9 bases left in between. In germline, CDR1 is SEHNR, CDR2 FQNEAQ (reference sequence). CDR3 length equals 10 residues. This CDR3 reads CASWERGYTF. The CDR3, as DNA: TGTGCCAGCTGGGAGCGGGGCTACACCTTC. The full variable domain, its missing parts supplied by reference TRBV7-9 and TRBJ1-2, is DTGVSQNPRHKITKRGQNVTFRCDPISEHNRLYWYRQTLGQGPEFLTYFQNEAQLEKSRLLSDRFSAERPKGSFSTLEIQRTEQGDSAMYLCASWERGYTFGSGTRLTVV.

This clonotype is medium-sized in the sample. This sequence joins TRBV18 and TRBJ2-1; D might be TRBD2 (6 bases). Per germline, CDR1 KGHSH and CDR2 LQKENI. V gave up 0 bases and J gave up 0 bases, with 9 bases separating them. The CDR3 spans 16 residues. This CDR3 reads CASSPPGRSSYNEQFF. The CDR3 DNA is TGTGCCAGCTCACCACCCGGGAGAAGCTCCTACAATGAGCAGTTCTTC.

The DNA for the CDR3 is TGTGCCAGCGTAGGGACTAGCGGGAGGTGGAACGAGCAGTACTTC. It specifies CASVGTSGRWNEQYF. The rearrangement links TRBV28 to TRBJ2-7, with 15 bases fitting TRBD2. Germline trimming cut 8 bases from V and 5 bases from J; bases unmatched to any gene: 7. The CDR3 extends over 15 amino acids. The germline CDR1 and CDR2 sequences are MDHEN and SYDVKM.

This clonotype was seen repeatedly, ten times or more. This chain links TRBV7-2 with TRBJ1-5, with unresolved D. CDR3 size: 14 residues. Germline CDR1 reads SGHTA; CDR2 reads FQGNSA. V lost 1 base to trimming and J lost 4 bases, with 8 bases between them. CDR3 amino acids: CASSLDGRNQPQHF. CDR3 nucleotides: TGTGCCAGCAGCTTAGATGGACGGAATCAGCCCCAGCATTTT.

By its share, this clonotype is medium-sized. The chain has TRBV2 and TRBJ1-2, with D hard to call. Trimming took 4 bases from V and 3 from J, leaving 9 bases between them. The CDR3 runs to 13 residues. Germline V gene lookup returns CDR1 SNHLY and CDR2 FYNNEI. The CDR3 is CASSVGRYYGYTF. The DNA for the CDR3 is TGTGCCAGCAGTGTTGGACGGTACTATGGCTACACCTTC.

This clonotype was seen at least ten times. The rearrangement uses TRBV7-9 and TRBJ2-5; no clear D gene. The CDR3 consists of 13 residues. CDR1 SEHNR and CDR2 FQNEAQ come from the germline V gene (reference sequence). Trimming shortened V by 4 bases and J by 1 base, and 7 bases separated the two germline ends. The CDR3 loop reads CASSSWSQETQYF. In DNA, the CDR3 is TGTGCCAGCAGCTCTTGGAGCCAAGAGACCCAGTACTTC.

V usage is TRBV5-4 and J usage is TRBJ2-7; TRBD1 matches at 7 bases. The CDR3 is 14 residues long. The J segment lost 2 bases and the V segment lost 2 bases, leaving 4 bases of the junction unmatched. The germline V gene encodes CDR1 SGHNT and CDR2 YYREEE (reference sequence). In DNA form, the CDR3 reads TGTGCCAGCAGCTTTCAGGGGGTTCCCTACGAGCAGTACTTC. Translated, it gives CASSFQGVPYEQYF.

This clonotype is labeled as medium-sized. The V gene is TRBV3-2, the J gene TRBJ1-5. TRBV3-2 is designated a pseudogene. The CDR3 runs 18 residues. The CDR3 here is CASSQRRDLVYSNQPQHF. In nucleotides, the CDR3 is TGTGCCAGCAGCCAAAGGAGGGACCTCGTATATAGCAATCAGCCCCAGCATTTT.

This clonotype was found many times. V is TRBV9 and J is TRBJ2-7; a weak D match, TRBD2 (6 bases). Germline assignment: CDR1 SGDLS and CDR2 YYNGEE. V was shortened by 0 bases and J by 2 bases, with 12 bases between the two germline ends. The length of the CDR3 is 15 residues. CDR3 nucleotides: TGTGCCAGCAGCGTAGCTGACGGGGGAACCTACGAGCAGTACTTC. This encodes CASSVADGGTYEQYF.

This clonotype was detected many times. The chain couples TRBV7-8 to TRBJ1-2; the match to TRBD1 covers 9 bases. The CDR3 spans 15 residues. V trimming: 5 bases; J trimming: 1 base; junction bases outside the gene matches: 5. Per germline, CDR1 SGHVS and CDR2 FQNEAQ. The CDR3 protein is CASSPGTGSNYGYTF. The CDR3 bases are TGTGCCAGCAGCCCCGGGACAGGGAGTAACTATGGCTACACCTTC.